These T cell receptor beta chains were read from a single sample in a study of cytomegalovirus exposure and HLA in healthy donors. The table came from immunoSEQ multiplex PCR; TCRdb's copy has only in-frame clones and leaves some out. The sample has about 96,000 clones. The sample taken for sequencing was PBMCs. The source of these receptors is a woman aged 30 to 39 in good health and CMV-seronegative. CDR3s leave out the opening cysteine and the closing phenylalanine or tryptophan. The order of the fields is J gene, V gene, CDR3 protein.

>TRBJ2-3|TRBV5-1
ASSLTGSGGTDTQY
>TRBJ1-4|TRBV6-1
ASSEKFVRSGEKLF
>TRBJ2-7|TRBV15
ATSYLYYEQY
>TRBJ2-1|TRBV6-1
ASSIAGSSYNEQF
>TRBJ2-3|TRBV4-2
ASSPRAGITQY
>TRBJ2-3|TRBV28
ASSWGAIQY
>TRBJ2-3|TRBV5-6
ASSFRTSGRADTQY
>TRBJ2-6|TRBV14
ASRHRDTGANVLT
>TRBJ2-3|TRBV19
ASRRQGRGDTQY
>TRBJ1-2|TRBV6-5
ASSYLTGGDGYT
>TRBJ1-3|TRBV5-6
ASSFPDRISSGNTIY
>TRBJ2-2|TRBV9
ASSLRQGSVTSGELF
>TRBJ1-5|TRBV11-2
ASSLDREQPQH
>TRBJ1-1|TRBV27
ASSYIGDQEAF
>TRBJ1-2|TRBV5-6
ASSPGGYYGYT
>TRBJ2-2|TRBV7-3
ASSAYAGGNTGELF
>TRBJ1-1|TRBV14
ASSQQNTEAF
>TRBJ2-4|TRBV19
ASSMAGELAKNIQY
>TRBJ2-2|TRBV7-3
ASSLTGELF
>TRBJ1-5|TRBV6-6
ASLRADNQPQH
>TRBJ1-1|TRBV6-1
ASRTTGGNTEAF
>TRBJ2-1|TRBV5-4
ASSWTGGVVQF
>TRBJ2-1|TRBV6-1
ASSRSGSGYNEQF
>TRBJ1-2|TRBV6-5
ASSYSTGTGYT
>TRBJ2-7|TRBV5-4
ASSFRDREDEQY
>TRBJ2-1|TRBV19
ASTLVAGVILGNEQF
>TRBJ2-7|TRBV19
ASSIASGFSYEQY
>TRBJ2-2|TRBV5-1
ASSLGGGGELF
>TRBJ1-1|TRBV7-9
ASSFRTGVANTEAF
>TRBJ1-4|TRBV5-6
ASSLEEEKLF
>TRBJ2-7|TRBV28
ASRPGGPYEQY
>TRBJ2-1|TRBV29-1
SVGKRGGLGNEQF
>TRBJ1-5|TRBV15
ATSSPDRGNQPQH
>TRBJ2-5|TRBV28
ASSPFGRDYQETQY
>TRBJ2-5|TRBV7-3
ASSRGNSLQETQY
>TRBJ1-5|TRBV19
ASSERAPIYQPQH
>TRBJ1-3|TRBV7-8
ASSPRRNPTVAGNSGNTIY
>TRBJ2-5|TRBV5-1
ASTSGERGAGETQY
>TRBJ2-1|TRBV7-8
ASSLAAGGHNEQF
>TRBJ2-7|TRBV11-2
ASRELAASSYEQY
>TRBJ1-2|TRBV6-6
ASSSPRDRGDYGYT
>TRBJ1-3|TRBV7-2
ASSRTGAGNTIY
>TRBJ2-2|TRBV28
ASSFPHTGELF
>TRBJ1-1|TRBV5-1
ASSLSPTEAF